A single sample gave rise to the 9 T cell receptor beta chains below, sequenced in a study of T cells in Graves' hyperthyroidism and ophthalmopathy. RNA transcripts served as the template for amplifying TCR beta CDR3 regions. TCR CDR3 regions were first amplified by RT-PCR with HTBI primers. MiXCR, applied by TCRdb to the multiplex PCR reads, yields one record per CDR3 protein. The sample comprises 460,000 or so distinct CDR3 sequences, around 14% of which are singletons, and about a sixth rests with the top ten. Source material: blood. The receptors were sampled from a woman aged 18-29 years with Graves' hyperthyroidism.

This clonotype was recorded once. Germline and junction disagree at one end, which may indicate a read error. The gene calls are TRBV7-3 and TRBJ1-1, with unresolved D. The germline gives CDR1 SGHTA, CDR2 FQGTGA. The CDR3 runs to 14 residues. The CDR3 nucleotides are TGTGCCCGCAGCTTAAGCAGGTTGAACACTGAAGCTTTCTTT. It specifies CARSLSRLNTEAFF.

This clonotype was observed many times. The gene calls are TRBV30 and TRBJ1-4, with unresolved D. The V gene's germline CDR1 is GTSNPN and CDR2 SVGIG (reference sequence). Trimming shortened V by 0 bases and J by 6 bases, and 11 bases separated the two germline ends. CDR3 size: 14 residues. CDR3: CAWSVMRLDEKLFF. The CDR3 DNA is TGTGCCTGGAGTGTTATGCGGTTGGATGAAAAACTGTTTTTT.

This clonotype was counted ten times or more. The chain has TRBV11-3 and TRBJ1-1; D not certain. Germline assignment: CDR1 SGHNT and CDR2 YENEEA. V shed 6 bases and J shed 3 bases, with 14 bases lying between them. The CDR3 has 14 residues. The CDR3 is CASREARGDTEAFF. CDR3 bases: TGTGCCAGCAGAGAGGCTCGGGGAGACACTGAAGCTTTCTTT.

This clonotype was found many times. For the CDR3, the DNA is TGTGCCAGCAGTGAATCCCTATATTACACCTTC. The encoded protein is CASSESLYYTF. The chain uses TRBV25-1 and TRBJ1-2; no clear D. V was trimmed by 1 base and J by 11 bases, leaving 8 bases between them. CDR3 length: 11 residues. Looked up from germline, CDR1 is MGHDK and CDR2 is SYGVNS.

The chain has TRBV4-1 and TRBJ2-1; 8 bases map to TRBD2. V lost 4 bases to trimming and J lost 0 bases; unmatched junction nucleotides: 5. The CDR3 loop spans 16 amino acids. The germline V gene encodes CDR1 MGHRA and CDR2 YSYEKL. CDR3 bases: TGCGCCAGCAGCCTTCGGAGCGGGAGCTCCTACAATGAGCAGTTCTTC. Protein product: CASSLRSGSSYNEQFF.

This clonotype was found many times. V gene TRBV20-1 combines with J gene TRBJ2-3, with TRBD2 identical over 12 bases. Germline assignment: CDR1 DFQATT and CDR2 SNEGSKA (reference sequence). The CDR3 is made up of 14 amino acids. After removal of 6 bases from V and 4 bases from J, the junction contained 5 bases not matched to a gene. The CDR3 reads CSAWTSGKADTQYF. CDR3 sequence (DNA): TGCAGTGCATGGACTAGCGGGAAGGCAGATACGCAGTATTTT.

About this clonotype: A clone one base away is much larger, so this may be a read error. The J gene is TRBJ2-1, the V gene TRBV6-2 or TRBV6-3; the match to TRBD2 covers 8 bases. Germline trimming cut 5 bases from V and 12 bases from J; bases unmatched to any gene: 6. Germline CDR1 is MNHEY and CDR2 is SVGEGT. The CDR3 sequence is 12 residues long. CDR3 DNA: TGTGCCAGCAGTGCGGATGCGGGGGGGCAGTTCTTC. Translating gives CASSADAGGQFF.

This clonotype was recorded many times. V gene TRBV12-5 combines with J gene TRBJ1-5; weak D call: TRBD1 (5 bases). Trimming left V 7 bases short and J 3 bases short, with 13 bases between. Looked up from germline, CDR1 is LGHNT and CDR2 is FRNRAP. The CDR3 has 14 amino acids. The CDR3 coding sequence is TGTGCTAGTGCTCCCCTGACAGACAATCAGCCCCAGCATTTT. Residues: CASAPLTDNQPQHF.

There are many counts of this clonotype. The V gene is TRBV10-3, the J gene TRBJ1-1, with 10 bases aligning to TRBD1. Trimming cost V 11 bases and J 1 base; bases outside gene matches: 4. The CDR3 is 13 residues long. Germline V gene sequence: CDR1 ENHRY, CDR2 SYGVKD. CDR3 sequence (DNA): TGTGCCGGGGGACAGGGGAGGAACACTGAAGCTTTCTTT. Residues: CAGGQGRNTEAFF.